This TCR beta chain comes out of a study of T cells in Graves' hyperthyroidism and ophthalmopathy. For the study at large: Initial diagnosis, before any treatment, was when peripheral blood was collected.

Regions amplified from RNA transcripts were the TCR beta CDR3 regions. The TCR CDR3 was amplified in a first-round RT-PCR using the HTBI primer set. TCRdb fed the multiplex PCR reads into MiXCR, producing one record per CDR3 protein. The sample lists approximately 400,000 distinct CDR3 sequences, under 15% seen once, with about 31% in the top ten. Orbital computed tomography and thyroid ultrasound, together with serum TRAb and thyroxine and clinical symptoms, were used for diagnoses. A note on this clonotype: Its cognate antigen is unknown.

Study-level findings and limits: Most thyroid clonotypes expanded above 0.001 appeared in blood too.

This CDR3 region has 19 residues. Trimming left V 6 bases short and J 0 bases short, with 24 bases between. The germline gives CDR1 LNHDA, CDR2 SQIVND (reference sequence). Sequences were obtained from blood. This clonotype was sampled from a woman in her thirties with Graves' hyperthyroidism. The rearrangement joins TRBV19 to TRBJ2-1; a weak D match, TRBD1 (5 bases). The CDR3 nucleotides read TGTGCCAGTAGCCCGCGGAAGATTACTGGGGCGAACTCCTACAATGAGCAGTTCTTC. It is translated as CASSPRKITGANSYNEQFF.